Each of the 24 T cell receptor beta chains below was sequenced from the same sample in a study of shared T cell receptors in the human thymus. Assay: immunoSEQ multiplex PCR; the TCRdb copy retains only in-frame clones and omits some. The data contain some 700,000 clones, over 75% of them singletons. These data also featured in a second study, about human thymus T cells.

The specimen sequenced was thymocytes. These receptors all come from a girl younger than two with a congenital heart defect.

V is TRBV5-4 and J is TRBJ1-5; 7 bases align to TRBD1. The V and J ends lost 2 bases and 0 bases, in that order; junction bases with no gene match: 11. CDR1 SGHNT and CDR2 YYREEE come from the germline V gene (reference sequence). The CDR3 length is 18 residues. The CDR3 nucleotides are TGTGCCAGCAGCTTTACAGGGGTCACCTTTAATAGCAATCAGCCCCAGCATTTT. Protein sequence: CASSFTGVTFNSNQPQHF. Filled out from reference TRBV5-4 and TRBJ1-5, the complete variable domain reads ETGVTQSPTHLIKTRGQQVTLRCSSQSGHNTVSWYQQALGQGPQFIFQYYREEENGRGNFPPRFSGLQFPNYSSELNVNALELDDSALYLCASSFTGVTFNSNQPQHFGDGTRLSIL.

The chain is built from TRBV4-1 and TRBJ1-5; 7 bases are a match to TRBD1. CDR3 length: 17 amino acids. V lost 0 bases, J lost 4 bases, and 9 bases stayed unmatched. Per germline, CDR1 MGHRA and CDR2 YSYEKL. Written as DNA, the CDR3 is TGCGCCAGCAGCCAAGAGGTGGGGCAGGGGGTTAATCAGCCCCAGCATTTT. This translates into CASSQEVGQGVNQPQHF.

This chain links TRBV14 with TRBJ2-6; TRBD1 matches at 7 bases. V lost 0 bases, J lost 0 bases, and 5 bases stayed unmatched. The CDR3 sequence is 18 residues long. Germline loops: CDR1 SGHDN, CDR2 FVKESK. The CDR3 coding sequence is TGTGCCAGCAGCCAAGACCGGACAGGCCTCTCTGGGGCCAACGTCCTGACTTTC. Its protein is CASSQDRTGLSGANVLTF.

The chain joins TRBV7-9 to TRBJ1-5; tentatively, D is TRBD1 (5 bases). Trimming stripped 5 bases from V and 4 bases from J, with 18 bases between. CDR3 length: 16 residues. Germline V gives CDR1 SEHNR, CDR2 FQNEAQ (reference sequence). DNA of the CDR3: TGTGCCAGCAGCCACACGGGGGGGGGAAATAATCAGCCCCAGCATTTT. This encodes CASSHTGGGNNQPQHF.

The rearrangement links TRBV15 to TRBJ1-3, with TRBD1 matching over 7 bases. Germline values: CDR1 LNHNV, CDR2 YYDKDF (reference sequence). CDR3 length equals 21 residues. V trimming: 1 base; J trimming: 0 bases; junction bases outside the gene matches: 18. This CDR3 is CATSRGGYGQDVSFSGNTIYF. For the CDR3, the DNA is TGTGCCACCAGCAGAGGGGGCTACGGACAGGACGTTTCCTTCTCTGGAAACACCATATATTTT.

The rearrangement uses TRBV6-5 and TRBJ1-3, with 12 bases that match TRBD1. CDR3 length: 15 amino acids. Looked up from germline, CDR1 is MNHEY and CDR2 is SVGAGI. V lost 5 bases, J lost 3 bases, and 2 bases stayed unmatched. In nucleotides, the CDR3 is TGTGCCAGCAGTGGGACAGGGGGCGGTGGAAACACCATATATTTT. Translation: CASSGTGGGGNTIYF.

This sequence joins TRBV10-3 and TRBJ2-7; D is unclear. Trimming took 3 bases from V and 4 from J, leaving 10 bases between them. CDR3 length: 13 residues. Germline V gives CDR1 ENHRY, CDR2 SYGVKD. The chain's CDR3 is CAISDFPFYEQYF. CDR3 in DNA: TGTGCCATCAGTGATTTTCCCTTTTACGAGCAGTACTTC.

This chain joins TRBV19 and TRBJ1-4; weak D call: TRBD1 (6 bases). The length of the CDR3 is 12 residues. The V end was cut by 5 bases, the J end by 11 bases, with 12 bases between. Germline assignment: CDR1 LNHDA and CDR2 SQIVND (reference sequence). CDR3 protein: CASSSRGGKLFF. In nucleotides, the CDR3 is TGTGCCAGTAGTTCCCGGGGGGGCAAACTGTTTTTT.

This clone appeared a single time. V and J are TRBV12-5 and TRBJ1-6, with TRBD1 as a possible D gene (6 bases). The CDR3 length is 16 residues. With 4 bases removed from V and 6 bases from J, the gap between germline ends came to 16 bases. CDR1 is LGHNT, CDR2 FRNRAP, per germline. CDR3 amino acids: CASGCIGGHSNSPLHF. The DNA of the CDR3 is TGTGCTAGTGGTTGTATAGGGGGACATTCTAATTCACCCCTCCACTTT. Drawing the rest from reference TRBV12-5 and TRBJ1-6, the complete variable domain is DARVTQTPRHKVTEMGQEVTMRCQPILGHNTVFWYRQTMMQGLELLAYFRNRAPLDDSGMPKDRFSAEMPDATLATLKIQPSEPRDSAVYFCASGCIGGHSNSPLHFGNGTRLTVT.

The chain combines TRBV5-1 with TRBJ2-3, with a weak D call TRBD1 (6 bases). Per germline, CDR1 SGHRS and CDR2 YFSETQ. The ends were cut back, 0 bases at V and 1 base at J, with 18 bases in the middle. The CDR3 spans 18 residues. The CDR3 DNA sequence: TGCGCCAGCAGCTTGGAGTCTTCGGCGGACAGAGGCACAGATACGCAGTATTTT. Translating gives CASSLESSADRGTDTQYF.

V gene TRBV30 combines with J gene TRBJ1-5, with D possibly being TRBD1 (5 bases). The CDR3 is 16 amino acids. Germline CDR1 GTSNPN, CDR2 SVGIG (reference sequence). With 0 bases removed from V and 2 bases from J, the gap between germline ends came to 14 bases. In nucleotides, the CDR3 is TGTGCCTGGAGTGTACTAAGGGGCGCGGGCAATCAGCCCCAGCATTTT. Encoded protein: CAWSVLRGAGNQPQHF.

The J gene is TRBJ1-3, the V gene TRBV7-9, with 7 bases that match TRBD1. The CDR3 is 18 residues long. Trimming took 7 bases from V and 0 from J; bases not matched to a gene: 15. Per germline, CDR1 SEHNR and CDR2 FQNEAQ (reference sequence). CDR3 in amino acids: CASTYQGGQRHSGNTIYF. The CDR3 coding sequence is TGTGCCAGCACCTATCAGGGGGGCCAGCGCCACTCTGGAAACACCATATATTTT.

This clone was observed a single time. The V call is TRBV6-4, the J call TRBJ1-2; unclear D gene. In germline, CDR1 is MRHNA, CDR2 SNTAGT. The V and J ends lost 6 bases and 8 bases respectively, with 22 bases between them. This CDR3 is 15 amino acids long. The CDR3 region is CASSPGVGRIGGYTF. For the CDR3, the DNA is TGTGCCAGCAGCCCCGGGGTAGGGAGGATAGGAGGCTACACCTTC.

The J gene is TRBJ2-1, the V gene TRBV5-4; D possibly corresponds to TRBD2 (5 bases). Trimming pared 3 bases from V and 4 bases from J, leaving 11 bases between. The CDR3 extends over 14 amino acids. The germline V gene has CDR1 SGHNT and CDR2 YYREEE (reference sequence). The CDR3 DNA follows: TGTGCCAGCAGCTCTGAGCGGAATTACAATGAGCAGTTCTTC. Translated, it gives CASSSERNYNEQFF.

Turning to this clone: At one boundary the junction diverges from the germline segment, which might be a read error. This sample also contains other DNA sequences that code for the same CDR3. The rearrangement joins TRBV2 to TRBJ1-6; TRBD1 agrees at 7 bases. Germline CDR1 and CDR2: SNHLY and FYNNEI. The CDR3 totals 14 residues. CDR3 nucleotides: TGTGCCAGCAGTGGACAGGGCAATAATTCCCCCCTCCACTTT. Protein sequence: CASSGQGNNSPLHF.

The chain has TRBV29-1 and TRBJ2-7, with D hard to call. The germline CDR1 and CDR2 sequences are SQVTM and ANQGSEA. The CDR3 loop spans 14 amino acids. Trimming removed 4 bases from V and 0 bases from J, with 13 bases in between. As DNA, the CDR3 is TGCAGCGTTGTGTCGAGTAGAGGCTCCTACGAGCAGTACTTC. It codes for CSVVSSRGSYEQYF.

The rearrangement links TRBV7-8 to TRBJ1-5; no reliable D call. The CDR3 covers 17 residues. Germline loops: CDR1 SGHVS, CDR2 FQNEAQ. Trimming took 1 base from V and 4 from J, leaving 17 bases between them. The CDR3 DNA reads as TGTGCCAGCAGCTTAGGCAGGCGCCTTACTGGTAATCAGCCCCAGCATTTT. This encodes CASSLGRRLTGNQPQHF.

The rearrangement links TRBV29-1 to TRBJ2-5, with D perhaps TRBD2 (6 bases). Trimming stripped 3 bases from V and 5 bases from J, with 22 bases between. This CDR3 is built from 16 residues. Germline CDR1 and CDR2: SQVTM and ANQGSEA. The CDR3 DNA follows: TGCAGCGTTGACGCCCCCCCCTCGCGGGGTAGGGAGACCCAGTACTTC. Its translation is CSVDAPPSRGRETQYF.

This clone was detected only once. J is TRBJ2-7 and V is TRBV4-2, with 13 bases identical to TRBD2. CDR1 LGHNA and CDR2 YNFKEQ come from the germline V gene. The J segment lost 2 bases and the V segment lost 4 bases, leaving 8 bases of the junction unmatched. The CDR3 loop spans 17 amino acids. CDR3 sequence reads: CASSRPTSGGSTYEQYF. The CDR3 DNA follows: TGTGCCAGCAGCCGTCCGACTAGCGGGGGGAGCACCTACGAGCAGTACTTC.

The V call is TRBV19, the J call TRBJ1-5; no clear D gene. This CDR3 contains 16 residues. The V gene's germline CDR1 is LNHDA and CDR2 SQIVND (reference sequence). V shed 3 bases and J shed 0 bases, with 12 bases lying between them. The CDR3, as DNA: TGTGCCAGTAGTATCCCCAGAAGTTATAGCAATCAGCCCCAGCATTTT. This translates into CASSIPRSYSNQPQHF. The variable domain in full, with the rest retrieved from reference TRBV19 and TRBJ1-5, is DGGITQSPKYLFRKEGQNVTLSCEQNLNHDAMYWYRQDPGQGLRLIYYSQIVNDFQKGDIAEGYSVSREKKESFPLTVTSAQKNPTAFYLCASSIPRSYSNQPQHFGDGTRLSIL.

The gene calls are TRBV10-3 and TRBJ2-1, with TRBD2 identical over 11 bases. The germline CDR1 and CDR2 sequences are ENHRY and SYGVKD. V lost 10 bases, J lost 0 bases, and 11 bases stayed unmatched. The CDR3 is 17 residues long. CDR3 sequence (DNA): TGTGCCACCATGTCTAGCGGGGGGCTTAGCTCCTACAATGAGCAGTTCTTC. Its protein is CATMSSGGLSSYNEQFF.

This chain links TRBV6-1 with TRBJ1-1; D is unresolved. CDR1 and CDR2 (germline): MNHNS, SASEGT. Trimming cost V 8 bases and J 4 bases, with 8 bases left between them. The CDR3 runs to 11 residues. For the CDR3, the DNA is TGTGCCAGCCAGGTACGCACTGAAGCTTTCTTT. Residues: CASQVRTEAFF.

The rearrangement uses TRBV5-1 and TRBJ2-1; possibly TRBD1 for D (6 bases). The CDR3 has 18 residues. CDR1 is SGHRS and CDR2 is YFSETQ in the germline V gene. V lost 0 bases and J lost 0, with 16 bases in between. The CDR3 bases are TGCGCCAGCAGCTTGGTAGGGACACTCTTCAGCTCCTACAATGAGCAGTTCTTC. It yields the protein CASSLVGTLFSSYNEQFF.

This clone has only a few counts. The V and J genes are TRBV7-9 and TRBJ1-2, with TRBD1 identical over 8 bases. The CDR3 totals 16 residues. Per the germline V gene, CDR1 is SEHNR and CDR2 is FQNEAQ (reference sequence). Trimming at V came to 6 bases and at J to 9 bases, leaving 18 bases not matched to a gene. CDR3 sequence (DNA): TGTGCCAGCAGTTCCCACGGGACAGGTTTTAAGGGTTGCTACACCTTC. This codes for CASSSHGTGFKGCYTF.